This TCR beta chain was sequenced during a study of CD8 T cells in ankylosing spondylitis. Study conclusions and caveats: Made up of several highly homologous variants, a TCR beta motif appeared characteristic of ankylosing spondylitis blood. Those disease-linked clones were CD8+; they were also relatively rare in peripheral blood. Matched synovial fluid from ankylosing spondylitis patients was reported to be enriched for disease-linked clones.

As concerns this clonotype: The antigen remains unidentified.

Libraries for TCR beta were made by quantitative 5'-RACE with molecular barcodes. Via MiXCR, TCRdb re-called the 5' RACE reads, giving one row per CDR3 protein. The profile shows some 330,000 distinct CDR3 sequences, 8% of them singletons. The TCR sequence derives from a male donor with ankylosing spondylitis. The sequencing sample was made of blood, either unsorted or a sorted T cell fraction (not recorded which).

This CDR3 is CSARDHQSTDTQYF. The CDR3, as DNA: TGCAGTGCTAGAGATCACCAGAGCACAGATACGCAGTATTTT. This chain joins TRBV20-1 and TRBJ2-3, with unresolved D. Trimming shortened V by 0 bases and J by 0 bases, and 7 bases separated the two germline ends. CDR1 DFQATT and CDR2 SNEGSKA come from the germline V gene (reference sequence). The CDR3 consists of 14 residues.